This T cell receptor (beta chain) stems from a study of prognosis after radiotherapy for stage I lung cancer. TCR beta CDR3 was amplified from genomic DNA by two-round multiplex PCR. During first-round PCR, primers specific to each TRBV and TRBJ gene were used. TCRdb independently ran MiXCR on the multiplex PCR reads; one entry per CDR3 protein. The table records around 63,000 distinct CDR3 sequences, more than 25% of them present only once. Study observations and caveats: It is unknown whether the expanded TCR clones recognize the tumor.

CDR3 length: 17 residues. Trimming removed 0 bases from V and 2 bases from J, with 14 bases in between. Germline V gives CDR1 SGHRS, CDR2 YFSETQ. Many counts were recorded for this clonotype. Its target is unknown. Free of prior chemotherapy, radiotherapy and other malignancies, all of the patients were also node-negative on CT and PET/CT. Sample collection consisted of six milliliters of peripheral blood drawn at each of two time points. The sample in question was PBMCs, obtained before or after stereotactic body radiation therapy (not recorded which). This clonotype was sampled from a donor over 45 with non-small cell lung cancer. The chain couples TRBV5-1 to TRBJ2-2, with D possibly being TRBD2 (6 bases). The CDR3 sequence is CASSLVWGTSNTGELFF. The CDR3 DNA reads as TGCGCCAGCAGCTTGGTTTGGGGGACTTCTAACACCGGGGAGCTGTTTTTT.